This is a list of T cell receptor beta chains from one sample in a study of blood T cell repertoires in COVID-19. Data came from immunoSEQ multiplex PCR; TCRdb stores just in-frame clones and leaves some out. This sample has 350,000 or so clones, with around four fifths found just once. Sequenced material: peripheral blood. The receptors derive from a man aged 30-40 years with active or convalescent COVID-19. Each CDR3 is given with its conserved first and last residue. The order of the fields is D gene, J gene, clone size, V gene, CDR3 protein, CDR3 DNA. D genes are given only for firm matches. Clone size is shown for a subset of rows, as once, few, many or a class of expanded clone.

D gene: .; J gene: TRBJ1-6; clone size: .; V gene: TRBV4-3; CDR3 protein: CASSQDGRENSPLHF; CDR3 DNA: TGCGCCAGCAGCCAAGATGGTCGGGAAAATTCACCCCTCCACTTT
D gene: .; J gene: TRBJ1-6; clone size: .; V gene: TRBV25-1; CDR3 protein: CASRTVNNSPLHF; CDR3 DNA: TGTGCCAGCAGGACAGTAAATAATTCACCCCTCCACTTT
D gene: .; J gene: TRBJ2-2; clone size: .; V gene: TRBV10-3; CDR3 protein: CAISVRQANTGELFF; CDR3 DNA: TGTGCCATCAGTGTCAGGCAGGCCAACACCGGGGAGCTGTTTTTT
D gene: .; J gene: TRBJ1-2; clone size: once; V gene: TRBV5-1; CDR3 protein: CASSLGVSGYTF; CDR3 DNA: TGCGCCAGCAGCTTGGGAGTGAGTGGCTACACCTTC
D gene: TRBD1; J gene: TRBJ2-2; clone size: .; V gene: TRBV3-1/TRBV3-2; CDR3 protein: CASSPAGQGLAGELFF; CDR3 DNA: TGTGCCAGCAGCCCTGCCGGACAGGGGCTGGCCGGGGAGCTGTTTTTT
D gene: .; J gene: TRBJ1-6; clone size: once; V gene: TRBV30; CDR3 protein: CAWSADEPRASSYNSPLHF; CDR3 DNA: TGTGCCTGGAGTGCGGACGAACCCAGGGCGAGCTCCTATAATTCACCCCTCCACTTT
D gene: .; J gene: TRBJ2-1; clone size: .; V gene: TRBV28; CDR3 protein: CASSTLGSAYNEQFF; CDR3 DNA: TGTGCCAGCAGTACCCTCGGGAGTGCCTACAATGAGCAGTTCTTC
D gene: .; J gene: TRBJ1-4; clone size: .; V gene: TRBV5-1; CDR3 protein: CASSLEATVGLRGLFF; CDR3 DNA: TGCGCCAGCAGCTTGGAGGCAACGGTAGGGTTAAGGGGACTGTTTTTT
D gene: .; J gene: TRBJ1-4; clone size: .; V gene: TRBV5-5; CDR3 protein: CASSLATQGLEKLFF; CDR3 DNA: TGTGCCAGCAGCTTGGCCACTCAGGGATTGGAAAAACTGTTTTTT
D gene: .; J gene: TRBJ2-7; clone size: .; V gene: TRBV27; CDR3 protein: CASSLSAGYGSYEQYF; CDR3 DNA: TGTGCCAGCAGTTTATCTGCGGGATATGGGTCCTACGAGCAGTACTTC
D gene: TRBD2; J gene: TRBJ2-2; clone size: .; V gene: TRBV29-1; CDR3 protein: CSVEGSGRNTGELFF; CDR3 DNA: TGCAGCGTTGAGGGTAGCGGGAGGAACACCGGGGAGCTGTTTTTT
D gene: TRBD1; J gene: TRBJ1-2; clone size: .; V gene: TRBV7-9; CDR3 protein: CASSQGDSSGANGYTF; CDR3 DNA: TGTGCCAGCAGTCAGGGGGACAGCTCGGGTGCAAATGGCTACACCTTC
D gene: .; J gene: TRBJ1-5; clone size: .; V gene: TRBV27; CDR3 protein: CASSPGGGQPQHF; CDR3 DNA: TGTGCCAGCAGTCCCGGGGGGGGTCAACCCCAGCATTTT
D gene: TRBD1; J gene: TRBJ2-3; clone size: .; V gene: TRBV4-2; CDR3 protein: CASSQEGNRGRADTQYF; CDR3 DNA: TGTGCCAGCAGCCAAGAAGGTAACAGGGGGCGCGCAGATACGCAGTATTTT
D gene: .; J gene: TRBJ2-3; clone size: .; V gene: TRBV6-5; CDR3 protein: CASSRQPVTDTQYF; CDR3 DNA: TGTGCCAGCAGTCGCCAACCGGTCACAGATACGCAGTATTTT
D gene: TRBD1; J gene: TRBJ2-7; clone size: .; V gene: TRBV2; CDR3 protein: CASSLRTGTAYEQYF; CDR3 DNA: TGTGCCAGCAGCCTCCGGACAGGGACAGCCTACGAGCAGTACTTC
D gene: TRBD1; J gene: TRBJ1-2; clone size: .; V gene: TRBV11-3; CDR3 protein: CASSLDGQGYGYTF; CDR3 DNA: TGTGCCAGCAGCTTAGATGGACAGGGGTATGGCTACACCTTC
D gene: TRBD2; J gene: TRBJ2-1; clone size: few; V gene: TRBV4-2; CDR3 protein: CASSQAESGGYNEQFF; CDR3 DNA: TGTGCCAGCAGCCAAGCCGAAAGCGGGGGATACAATGAGCAGTTCTTC
D gene: TRBD2; J gene: TRBJ2-7; clone size: .; V gene: TRBV30; CDR3 protein: CAWSPPLAGVYEQYF; CDR3 DNA: TGTGCCTGGAGTCCACCACTAGCGGGAGTCTACGAGCAGTACTTC
D gene: TRBD1; J gene: TRBJ2-7; clone size: .; V gene: TRBV27; CDR3 protein: CASSLRDSYEQYF; CDR3 DNA: TGTGCCAGCAGTCTAAGGGACAGCTACGAGCAGTACTTC
D gene: TRBD2; J gene: TRBJ2-7; clone size: .; V gene: TRBV5-1; CDR3 protein: CASSPNSGASYEQYF; CDR3 DNA: TGCGCCAGCAGCCCGAACAGCGGGGCCTCCTACGAGCAGTACTTC
D gene: .; J gene: TRBJ2-1; clone size: once; V gene: TRBV7-2; CDR3 protein: CASSLTVDNEQFF; CDR3 DNA: TGTGCCAGCAGCTTGACTGTAGACAATGAGCAGTTCTTC
D gene: .; J gene: TRBJ1-2; clone size: .; V gene: TRBV11-2; CDR3 protein: CASSFGQHYGYTF; CDR3 DNA: TGTGCCAGCAGCTTTGGACAACACTATGGCTACACCTTC
D gene: .; J gene: TRBJ2-3; clone size: .; V gene: TRBV19; CDR3 protein: CASSIMGTQGTDTQYF; CDR3 DNA: TGTGCCAGTAGTATCATGGGCACGCAGGGCACAGATACGCAGTATTTT
D gene: .; J gene: TRBJ1-6; clone size: .; V gene: TRBV11-3; CDR3 protein: CASSFAGPGLNSPLHF; CDR3 DNA: TGTGCCAGCAGCTTCGCAGGGCCGGGCTTAAATTCACCCCTCCACTTT
D gene: TRBD1; J gene: TRBJ2-7; clone size: .; V gene: TRBV5-1; CDR3 protein: CASSEGTGRTYEQYF; CDR3 DNA: TGCGCCAGCAGCGAAGGGACAGGGAGGACCTACGAGCAGTACTTC